Sequencing of this T cell receptor (beta chain) was carried out in a study of CD8 T cells in ankylosing spondylitis. TCRdb redid the calling of the 5' RACE reads with MiXCR, one entry per CDR3 protein. The data show about 8,600 distinct CDR3 sequences, with under 5% seen just once and about 10% held by the top ten. Broader study findings: The authors reported significant enrichment of disease-linked clones in matched ankylosing spondylitis synovial fluid.

The V and J ends lost 4 bases and 2 bases, in that order; junction bases with no gene match: 3. The CDR3 covers 14 residues. Germline CDR1 reads SGDLS; CDR2 reads YYNGEE. This clonotype showed up many times. Its antigen is still unknown. The sample was blood, either unsorted or a sorted T cell fraction (not recorded which). This clonotype was obtained from a female donor with ankylosing spondylitis or in good health (not recorded which). V usage is TRBV9 and J usage is TRBJ1-2, with 9 bases identical to TRBD1. DNA of the CDR3: TGTGCCAGCAGCTTAGGGACAGGGAACTATGGCTACACCTTC. Amino acid sequence: CASSLGTGNYGYTF.